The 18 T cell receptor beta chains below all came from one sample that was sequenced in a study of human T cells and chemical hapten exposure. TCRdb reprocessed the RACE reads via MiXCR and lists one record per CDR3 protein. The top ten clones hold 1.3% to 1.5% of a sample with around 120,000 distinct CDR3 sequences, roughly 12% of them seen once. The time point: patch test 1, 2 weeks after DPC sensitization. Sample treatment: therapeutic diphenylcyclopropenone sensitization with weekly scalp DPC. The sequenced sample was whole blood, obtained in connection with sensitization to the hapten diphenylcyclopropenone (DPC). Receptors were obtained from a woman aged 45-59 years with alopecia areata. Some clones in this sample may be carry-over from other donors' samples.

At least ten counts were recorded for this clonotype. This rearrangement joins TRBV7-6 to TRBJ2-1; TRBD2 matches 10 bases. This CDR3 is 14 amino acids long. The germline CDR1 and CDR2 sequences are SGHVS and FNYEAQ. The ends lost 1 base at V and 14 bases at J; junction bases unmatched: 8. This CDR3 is CASSLDYLAGEKFF. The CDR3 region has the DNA TGTGCCAGCAGCTTAGATTATCTAGCGGGAGAAAAGTTCTTC.

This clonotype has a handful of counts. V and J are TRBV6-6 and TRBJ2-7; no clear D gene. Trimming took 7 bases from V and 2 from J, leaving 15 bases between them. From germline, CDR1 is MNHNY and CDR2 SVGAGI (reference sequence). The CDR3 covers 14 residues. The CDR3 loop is CASTLIDGAYEQYF. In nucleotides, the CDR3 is TGTGCCAGCACACTAATCGACGGAGCCTACGAGCAGTACTTC.

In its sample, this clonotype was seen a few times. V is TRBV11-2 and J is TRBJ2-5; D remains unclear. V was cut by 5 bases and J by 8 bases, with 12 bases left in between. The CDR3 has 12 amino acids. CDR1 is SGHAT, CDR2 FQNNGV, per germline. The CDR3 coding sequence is TGTGCCAGCAGCCCCACCTCGGACACCCAGTACTTC. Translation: CASSPTSDTQYF.

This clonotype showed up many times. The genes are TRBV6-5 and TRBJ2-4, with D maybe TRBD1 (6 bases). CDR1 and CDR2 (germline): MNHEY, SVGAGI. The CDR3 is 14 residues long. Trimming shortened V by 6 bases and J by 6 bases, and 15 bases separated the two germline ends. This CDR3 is CASRGADRRNIQYF. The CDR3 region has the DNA TGTGCCAGCAGGGGCGCGGACAGACGAAACATTCAGTACTTC.

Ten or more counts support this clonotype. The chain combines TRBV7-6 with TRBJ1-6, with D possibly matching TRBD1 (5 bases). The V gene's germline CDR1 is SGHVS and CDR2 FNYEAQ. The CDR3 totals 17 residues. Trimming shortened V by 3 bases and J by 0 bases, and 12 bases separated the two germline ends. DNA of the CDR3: TGTGCCAGCAGCTTGAACCAGGGTAGCTCCTATAATTCACCCCTCCACTTT. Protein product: CASSLNQGSSYNSPLHF. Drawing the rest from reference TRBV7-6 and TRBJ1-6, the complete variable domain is GAGVSQSPRYKVTKRGQDVALRCDPISGHVSLYWYRQALGQGPEFLTYFNYEAQQDKSGLPNDRFSAERPEGSISTLTIQRTEQRDSAMYRCASSLNQGSSYNSPLHFGNGTRLTVT.

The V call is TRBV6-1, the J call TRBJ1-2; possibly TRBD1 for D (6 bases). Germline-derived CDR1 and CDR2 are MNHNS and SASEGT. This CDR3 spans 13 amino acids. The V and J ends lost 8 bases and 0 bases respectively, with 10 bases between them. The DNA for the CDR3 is TGTGCCAGCCAGGGGAGCGCTAACTATGGCTACACCTTC. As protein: CASQGSANYGYTF.

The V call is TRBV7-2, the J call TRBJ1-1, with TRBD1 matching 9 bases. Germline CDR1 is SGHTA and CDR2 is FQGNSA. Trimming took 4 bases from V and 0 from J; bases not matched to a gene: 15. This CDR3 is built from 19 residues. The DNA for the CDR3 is TGTGCCAGCAGCTCCTCAACAGGGGGCCTGGGGGCCCTGAACACTGAAGCTTTCTTT. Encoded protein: CASSSSTGGLGALNTEAFF.

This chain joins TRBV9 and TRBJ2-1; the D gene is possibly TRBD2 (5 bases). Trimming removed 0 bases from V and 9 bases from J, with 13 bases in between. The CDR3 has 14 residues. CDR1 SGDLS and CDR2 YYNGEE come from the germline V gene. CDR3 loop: CASSVGPLAVEQFF. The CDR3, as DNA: TGTGCCAGCAGCGTAGGCCCCCTAGCTGTTGAGCAGTTCTTC.

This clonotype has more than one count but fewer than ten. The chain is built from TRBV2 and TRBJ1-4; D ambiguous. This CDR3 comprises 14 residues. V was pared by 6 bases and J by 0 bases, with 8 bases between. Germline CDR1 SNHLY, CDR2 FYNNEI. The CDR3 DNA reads TGTGCCAGCAGGGGTAGGCCAACTAATGAAAAACTGTTTTTT. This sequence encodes CASRGRPTNEKLFF.

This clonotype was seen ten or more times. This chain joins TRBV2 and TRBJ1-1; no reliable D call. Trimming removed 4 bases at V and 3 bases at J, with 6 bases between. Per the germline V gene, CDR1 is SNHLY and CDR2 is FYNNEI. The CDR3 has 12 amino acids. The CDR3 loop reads CASSVRHTEAFF. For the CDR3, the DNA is TGTGCCAGCAGTGTACGTCACACTGAAGCTTTCTTT.

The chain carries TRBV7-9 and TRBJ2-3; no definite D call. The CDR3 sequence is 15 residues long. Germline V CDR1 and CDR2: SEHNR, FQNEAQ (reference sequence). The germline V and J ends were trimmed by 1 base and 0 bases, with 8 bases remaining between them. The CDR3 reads CASSLDLSSTDTQYF. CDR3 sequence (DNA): TGTGCCAGCAGCTTAGATCTCTCCAGCACAGATACGCAGTATTTT.

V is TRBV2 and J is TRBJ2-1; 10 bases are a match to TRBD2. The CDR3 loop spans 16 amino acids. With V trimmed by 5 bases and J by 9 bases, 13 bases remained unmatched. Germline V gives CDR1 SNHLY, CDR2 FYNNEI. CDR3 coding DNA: TGTGCCAGCAGTCGCTCTAGCGGGGGCCTCTCGATTGAGCAGTTCTTC. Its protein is CASSRSSGGLSIEQFF.

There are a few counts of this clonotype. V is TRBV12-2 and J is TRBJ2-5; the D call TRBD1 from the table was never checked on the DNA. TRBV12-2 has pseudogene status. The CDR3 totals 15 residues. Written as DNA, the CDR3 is TGTGCAAGTCGCTCGGGGGCAGGGGACCAAGAGACCCAGTACTTC. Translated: CASRSGAGDQETQYF.

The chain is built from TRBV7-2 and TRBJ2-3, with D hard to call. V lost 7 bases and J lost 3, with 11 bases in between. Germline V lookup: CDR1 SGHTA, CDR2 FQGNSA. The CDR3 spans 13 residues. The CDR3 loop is CASTRSGTDTQYF. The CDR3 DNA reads TGTGCCAGCACCCGATCCGGGACAGATACGCAGTATTTT.

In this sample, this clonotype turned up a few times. The CDR3 DNA is TGTGCCAGCAGCCAAGATATCCTAGCGGGAGCCCCGAGTGGAGATACGCAGTATTTT. This sequence encodes CASSQDILAGAPSGDTQYF. The chain is built from TRBV3-1 and TRBJ2-3; 10 bases are shared with TRBD2. Germline trimming cut 0 bases from V and 5 bases from J; bases unmatched to any gene: 14. Looked up from germline, CDR1 is LGHDT and CDR2 is YNNKEL (reference sequence). This CDR3 spans 19 amino acids.

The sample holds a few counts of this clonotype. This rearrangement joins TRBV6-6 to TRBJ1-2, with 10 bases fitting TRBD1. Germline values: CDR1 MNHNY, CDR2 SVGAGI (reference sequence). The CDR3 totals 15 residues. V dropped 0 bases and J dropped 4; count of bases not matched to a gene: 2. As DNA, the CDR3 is TGTGCCAGCAGTTACTCCGGGACAGGGGCCTATGGCTACACCTTC. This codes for CASSYSGTGAYGYTF.

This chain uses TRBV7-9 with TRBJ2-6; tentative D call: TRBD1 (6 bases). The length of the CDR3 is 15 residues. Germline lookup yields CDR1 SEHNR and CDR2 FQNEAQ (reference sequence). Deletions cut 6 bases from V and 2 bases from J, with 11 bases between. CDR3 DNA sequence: TGTGCCAGCAGTTCGGGACATACTGGGGCCAACGTCCTGACTTTC. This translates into CASSSGHTGANVLTF.

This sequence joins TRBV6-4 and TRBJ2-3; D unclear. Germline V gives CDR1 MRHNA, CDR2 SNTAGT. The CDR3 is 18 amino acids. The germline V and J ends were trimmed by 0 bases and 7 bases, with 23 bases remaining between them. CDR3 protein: CASSDSMPAQSTPHTQYF. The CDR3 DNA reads TGTGCCAGCAGTGACTCGATGCCGGCACAATCAACCCCTCATACGCAGTATTTT.